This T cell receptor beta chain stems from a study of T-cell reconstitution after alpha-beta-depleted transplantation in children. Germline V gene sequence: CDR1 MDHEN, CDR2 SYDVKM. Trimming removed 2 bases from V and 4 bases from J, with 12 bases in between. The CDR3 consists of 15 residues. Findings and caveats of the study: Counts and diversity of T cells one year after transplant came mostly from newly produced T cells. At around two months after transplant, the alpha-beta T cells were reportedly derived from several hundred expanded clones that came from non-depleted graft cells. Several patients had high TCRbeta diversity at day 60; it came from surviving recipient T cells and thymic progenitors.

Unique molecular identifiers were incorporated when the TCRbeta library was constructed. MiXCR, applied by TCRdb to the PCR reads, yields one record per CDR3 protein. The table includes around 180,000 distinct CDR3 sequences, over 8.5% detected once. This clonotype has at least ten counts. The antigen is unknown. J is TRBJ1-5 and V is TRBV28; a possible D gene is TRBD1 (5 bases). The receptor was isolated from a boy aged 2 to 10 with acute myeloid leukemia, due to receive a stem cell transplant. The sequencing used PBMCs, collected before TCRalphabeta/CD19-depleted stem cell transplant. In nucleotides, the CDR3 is TGTGCCAGCAGTTTACCCGGGACCCATAATCAGCCCCAGCATTTT. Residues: CASSLPGTHNQPQHF. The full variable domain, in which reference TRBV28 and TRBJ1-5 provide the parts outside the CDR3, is DVKVTQSSRYLVKRTGEKVFLECVQDMDHENMFWYRQDPGLGLRLIYFSYDVKMKEKGDIPEGYSVSREKKERFSLILESASTNQTSMYLCASSLPGTHNQPQHFGDGTRLSIL.